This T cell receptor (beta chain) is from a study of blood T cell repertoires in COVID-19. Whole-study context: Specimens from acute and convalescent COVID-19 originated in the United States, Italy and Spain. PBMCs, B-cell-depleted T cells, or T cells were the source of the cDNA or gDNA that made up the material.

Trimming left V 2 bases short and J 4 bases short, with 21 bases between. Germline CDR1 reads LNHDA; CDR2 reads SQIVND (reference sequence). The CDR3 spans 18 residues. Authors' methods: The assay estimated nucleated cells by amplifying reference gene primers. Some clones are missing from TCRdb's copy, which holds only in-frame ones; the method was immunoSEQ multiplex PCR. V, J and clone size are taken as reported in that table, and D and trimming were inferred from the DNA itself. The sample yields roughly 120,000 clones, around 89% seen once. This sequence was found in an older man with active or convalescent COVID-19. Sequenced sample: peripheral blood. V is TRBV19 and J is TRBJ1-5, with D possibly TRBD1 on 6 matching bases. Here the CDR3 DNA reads TGTGCCAGTAGTATAAGGGAACAGGGTGGGATCCGGAATCAGCCCCAGCATTTT. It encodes CASSIREQGGIRNQPQHF. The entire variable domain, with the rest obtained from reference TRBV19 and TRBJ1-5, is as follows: DGGITQSPKYLFRKEGQNVTLSCEQNLNHDAMYWYRQDPGQGLRLIYYSQIVNDFQKGDIAEGYSVSREKKESFPLTVTSAQKNPTAFYLCASSIREQGGIRNQPQHFGDGTRLSIL.